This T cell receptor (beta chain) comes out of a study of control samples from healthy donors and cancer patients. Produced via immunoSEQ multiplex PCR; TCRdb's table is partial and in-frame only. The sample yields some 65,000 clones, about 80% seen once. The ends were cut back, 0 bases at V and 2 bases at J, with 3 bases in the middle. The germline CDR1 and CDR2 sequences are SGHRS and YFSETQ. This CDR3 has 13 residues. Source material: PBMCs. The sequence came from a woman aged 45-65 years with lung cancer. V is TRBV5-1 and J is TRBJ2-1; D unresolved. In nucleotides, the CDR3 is TGCGCCAGCAGCTTGGAAGCCTACAATGAGCAGTTCTTC. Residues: CASSLEAYNEQFF.